This TCR beta chain was recovered during a study of blood T cell repertoires in COVID-19. Study as a whole: Sites across the United States, Italy and Spain contributed samples from acute and convalescent COVID-19. The cDNA or gDNA used as material had been derived from T cells, B-cell-depleted T cells, or PBMCs.

CDR3 length: 15 residues. Per germline, CDR1 LGHNA and CDR2 YNFKEQ. Trimming shortened V by 2 bases and J by 1 base, and 9 bases separated the two germline ends. Clones were sequenced by immunoSEQ multiplex PCR, and TCRdb holds only the in-frame ones, with some missing. Among around 140,000 clones, more than 60% were seen once, and the ten largest hold 16%. This receptor was obtained from a man in his fifties with acute or convalescent COVID-19. The V gene is TRBV4-2, the J gene TRBJ2-1; D is undetermined. The sample consisted of peripheral blood. CDR3: CASSQPTYSYNEQFF. The CDR3 DNA reads as TGTGCCAGCAGCCAACCAACATATTCCTACAATGAGCAGTTCTTC.